The subject of this entry is one T cell receptor beta chain. The antigen is unknown. The data stem from a study of shared clonotypes between healthy human individuals. Assay used: immunoSEQ multiplex PCR; TCRdb lists only in-frame clones, some missing. Of more than 550,000 clones listed, about 90% were seen once; the top ten hold 24%. The CDR3 is made up of 15 amino acids. Germline trimming cut 5 bases from V and 5 bases from J; bases unmatched to any gene: 7. Per germline, CDR1 MNHEY and CDR2 SVGAGI. Study observations and caveats: Compared with memory subsets, naive subsets generally had larger estimated richness. It was the non-shared clonotypes that had lower generation probabilities than clonotypes shared by all four donors.

Selected positively for CCR7 and CD45RO-negative, naive CD8 cells excluded terminally differentiated effector memory CD45RA+ cells. This chain joins TRBV6-5 and TRBJ2-4; 9 nucleotides line up with TRBD2. This TCR came from a man aged 25 to 40 in good health. Sequencing used naive CD8+ T cells sorted from blood. The CDR3 DNA follows: TGTGCCAGCAGTCGCGGGACTAGCTTTGAAAACATTCAGTACTTC. This encodes CASSRGTSFENIQYF.